The entry below describes one T cell receptor (beta chain). Within the sample, other DNA sequences also encode this same CDR3. Regarding donors, all were healthy bone marrow donors. This record belongs to a study of cytomegalovirus exposure and HLA in healthy donors. PCR amplification relied on 60 Vbeta primers (plus 13 Jbeta primers). The method was immunoSEQ multiplex PCR; TCRdb's version includes in-frame clones alone and lacks a portion of them. The top ten clones hold roughly 2.8% of a sample with roughly 200,000 clones, around 75% of them seen once. The V segment lost 5 bases and the J segment 4 bases; nucleotides outside the gene matches: 5. This CDR3 has 14 amino acids. Germline V gene sequence: CDR1 GTSNPN, CDR2 SVGIG (reference sequence).

Specimen: PBMCs. V and J are TRBV30 and TRBJ2-1, with 10 bases identical to TRBD2. The source of this sequence is a male donor in good health and CMV-seronegative. CDR3 nucleotide sequence: TGTGCCTGGGGCGGGACTAGCGCTTACAATGAGCAGTTCTTC. Amino acid sequence: CAWGGTSAYNEQFF.